The 25 T cell receptor beta chains in this list originate from one sample, sequenced in a study of blood T cell repertoires in COVID-19. The assay was immunoSEQ multiplex PCR, and TCRdb's table has in-frame clones only and misses some. The table includes some 200,000 clones, about 87% detected once. The sample taken for sequencing was peripheral blood. The receptors stem from a woman under 30 who had recovered from COVID-19.

This clone was seen just once. The V and J genes are TRBV5-3 and TRBJ2-1, with 14 bases identical to TRBD2. TRBV5-3 counts as an open reading frame of uncertain function. J lost 0 bases, V lost 4 bases, and 6 bases had no gene match. The CDR3 contains 18 residues. The CDR3 reads CARSEGTSGRGSYNEQFF. The CDR3 DNA reads TGTGCCAGAAGCGAGGGGACTAGCGGGAGAGGCTCCTACAATGAGCAGTTCTTC.

This rearrangement joins TRBV5-1 to TRBJ2-7, with TRBD1 matching 7 bases. The V gene end was trimmed by 4 bases and the J gene end by 3 bases; junction bases not matched to a gene: 10. The germline gives CDR1 SGHRS, CDR2 YFSETQ. The CDR3 is made up of 15 amino acids. The CDR3 DNA reads as TGCGCCAGCAGCCCCCTCTCCGGGACAGACTACGAGCAGTACTTC. This translates into CASSPLSGTDYEQYF.

The genes are TRBV7-9 and TRBJ2-3; 9 bases fit TRBD2. This CDR3 comprises 17 residues. CDR1 is SEHNR, CDR2 FQNEAQ, per germline (reference sequence). V lost 3 bases to trimming and J lost 1 base; unmatched junction nucleotides: 8. This CDR3 reads CASSFPRSGRRTDTQYF. The CDR3 nucleotides read TGTGCCAGCAGCTTCCCGAGGAGCGGGAGGCGCACAGATACGCAGTATTTT.

The J gene is TRBJ2-7, the V gene TRBV15; TRBD1 matches 7 bases. Germline trimming cut 4 bases from V and 0 bases from J; bases unmatched to any gene: 9. Germline V lookup: CDR1 LNHNV, CDR2 YYDKDF (reference sequence). There are 16 residues in the CDR3. As DNA, the CDR3 is TGTGCCACCAGCACCAGACAGGGTGGACGCTCCTACGAGCAGTACTTC. It yields the protein CATSTRQGGRSYEQYF. Supplemented by reference TRBV15 and TRBJ2-7, the full variable domain reads DAMVIQNPRYQVTQFGKPVTLSCSQTLNHNVMYWYQQKSSQAPKLLFHYYDKDFNNEADTPDNFQSRRPNTSFCFLDIRSPGLGDTAMYLCATSTRQGGRSYEQYFGPGTRLTVT.

CDR3 nucleotides: TGTGCCAGCAGGTGGGGCGGGGCGAACACCGGGGAGCTGTTTTTT. Translating gives CASRWGGANTGELFF. J is TRBJ2-2 and V is TRBV27; D may be TRBD2 (6 bases). The CDR3 runs to 15 residues. In germline, CDR1 is MNHEY, CDR2 SMNVEV (reference sequence). V was pared by 6 bases and J by 0 bases, with 11 bases between.

This clone appeared a single time. The chain recombines TRBV7-3 with TRBJ2-5; 8 positions match TRBD2. The CDR3 length is 16 residues. Germline CDR1 is SGHTA and CDR2 is FQGTGA. The J segment lost 4 bases and the V segment lost 5 bases, leaving 12 bases of the junction unmatched. The CDR3, as DNA: TGTGCCAGCAGCCCAACCCCGGGACTAGGGTCAGAGACCCAGTACTTC. It yields the protein CASSPTPGLGSETQYF.

The J gene is TRBJ2-7, the V gene TRBV6-2 or TRBV6-3; D is undetermined. Germline V lookup: CDR1 MNHEY, CDR2 SVGEGT. This CDR3 is 12 amino acids long. Trimming took 2 bases from V and 6 from J, leaving 8 bases between them. CDR3 nucleotides: TGTGCCAGCAGTTACCCCCTCTCCGAGCAGTACGTC. Protein product: CASSYPLSEQYV.

The chain joins TRBV29-1 to TRBJ2-3, with 12 bases that match TRBD2. Germline CDR1 SQVTM, CDR2 ANQGSEA. The length of the CDR3 is 16 residues. J gave up 6 bases and V 3 bases, and 10 bases lay outside the gene matches. CDR3 loop: CSVDVTSGSRGDTQYF. The CDR3 DNA is TGCAGCGTTGATGTGACTAGCGGGAGTCGGGGGGATACGCAGTATTTT.

The rearrangement links TRBV19 to TRBJ1-5; D remains ambiguous. CDR1 is LNHDA, CDR2 SQIVND, per germline (reference sequence). V lost 4 bases to trimming and J lost 0 bases, with 7 bases between them. The CDR3 is made up of 14 amino acids. This CDR3 is CASSTGSSNQPQHF. The CDR3 DNA reads as TGTGCCAGTAGTACGGGATCTAGCAATCAGCCCCAGCATTTT.

The chain links TRBV7-9 to TRBJ2-7; 7 bases map to TRBD2. Germline V CDR1 and CDR2: SEHNR, FQNEAQ (reference sequence). Trimming took 2 bases from V and 0 from J; bases not matched to a gene: 10. CDR3 size: 17 residues. This CDR3 reads CASSLWPRTRSSYEQYV. Written as DNA, the CDR3 is TGTGCCAGCAGCTTATGGCCCAGGACTAGGAGCTCCTACGAGCAGTACGTC.

This chain uses TRBV18 with TRBJ2-3; D remains ambiguous. CDR3 size: 15 residues. V was cut by 2 bases and J by 2 bases, with 11 bases left in between. Germline CDR1 is KGHSH and CDR2 is LQKENI. The CDR3 loop reads CASSPSLQYTDTQYF. The DNA for the CDR3 is TGTGCCAGCTCACCAAGTCTTCAGTACACAGATACGCAGTATTTT.

The J gene is TRBJ2-7, the V gene TRBV7-2; D is perhaps TRBD2 (6 bases). The CDR3 contains 13 residues. CDR1 is SGHTA and CDR2 is FQGNSA in the germline V gene. V was clipped by 5 bases and J by 4 bases, with 12 bases between them. In DNA form, the CDR3 reads TGTGCCAGCAGCCTGAGGACTATTTACGAGCAGTACTTC. Encoded protein: CASSLRTIYEQYF.

The CDR3: CASWVGRGGYTF. The CDR3 DNA follows: TGTGCCAGCTGGGTCGGGCGGGGTGGCTACACCTTC. V gene TRBV27 combines with J gene TRBJ1-2; D remains ambiguous. The CDR3 is 12 residues long. Per the germline V gene, CDR1 is MNHEY and CDR2 is SMNVEV (reference sequence). V gave up 8 bases and J gave up 7 bases, with 14 bases separating them.

The sample holds one count of this clone. This sequence joins TRBV24-1 and TRBJ1-1; D is possibly TRBD1 (5 bases). The CDR3 sequence is 11 residues long. The V end lost 4 bases, the J end lost 7 bases, and 6 bases lay between the germline ends. The germline V gene encodes CDR1 KGHDR and CDR2 SFDVKD. CDR3 DNA sequence: TGTGCCACCAGTGACGACAGTGAAGCTTTCTTT. It specifies CATSDDSEAFF.

The rearrangement uses TRBV7-9 and TRBJ1-2; weak D call: TRBD1 (5 bases). With 2 bases removed from V and 4 bases from J, the gap between germline ends came to 11 bases. The germline CDR1 and CDR2 sequences are SEHNR and FQNEAQ (reference sequence). CDR3 length equals 14 residues. The CDR3 DNA reads TGTGCCAGCAGCTTACTGCAGGGCCCCTATGGCTACACCTTC. Its protein product is CASSLLQGPYGYTF.

This clone was seen more than once but under ten times. V is TRBV19 and J is TRBJ2-3; no definite D call. Germline V gene lookup returns CDR1 LNHDA and CDR2 SQIVND (reference sequence). This CDR3 is built from 15 residues. Trimming removed 2 bases at V and 1 base at J, with 10 bases between. The CDR3 loop is CASSIFESRTDTQYF. CDR3 sequence (DNA): TGTGCCAGTAGTATATTCGAGAGCCGCACAGATACGCAGTATTTT.

The genes are TRBV9 and TRBJ2-1; maybe TRBD1 (5 bases). Looked up from germline, CDR1 is SGDLS and CDR2 is YYNGEE. V was pared by 1 base and J by 4 bases, with 9 bases between. The CDR3 extends over 14 amino acids. CDR3 bases: TGTGCCAGCAGCGTACAGGACACTTACAATGAGCAGTTCTTC. Its protein product is CASSVQDTYNEQFF. The full variable domain, in which reference TRBV9 and TRBJ2-1 provide the parts outside the CDR3, is DSGVTQTPKHLITATGQRVTLRCSPRSGDLSVYWYQQSLDQGLQFLIQYYNGEERAKGNILERFSAQQFPDLHSELNLSSLELGDSALYFCASSVQDTYNEQFFGPGTRLTVL.

The J gene is TRBJ2-3, the V gene TRBV24-1, with 8 positions matching TRBD2. CDR1 KGHDR and CDR2 SFDVKD come from the germline V gene. Losses at the gene ends were 10 bases for V and 0 bases for J; bases not matched to a gene: 5. The CDR3 totals 14 residues. The DNA for the CDR3 is TGTGCCACTTCGGAGCGGGGGAGCACAGATACGCAGTATTTT. This gives the protein CATSERGSTDTQYF.

This clone showed up just once. The rearrangement links TRBV3-1 (or the pseudogene TRBV3-2) to TRBJ2-5; 12 positions agree with TRBD2. Per the germline V gene, CDR1 is LGHDT and CDR2 is YNNKEL (reference sequence). The CDR3 covers 16 residues. V shed 7 bases, J shed 5 bases, and the junction held 11 bases outside the gene matches. CDR3 in amino acids: CASTSSSGGARETQYF. The CDR3 region has the DNA TGTGCCAGCACCTCTTCTAGCGGGGGGGCCCGGGAGACCCAGTACTTC.

This rearrangement joins TRBV15 to TRBJ1-4, with D possibly TRBD1 on 5 matching bases. Trimming removed 5 bases from V and 14 bases from J, with 18 bases in between. This CDR3 has 13 amino acids. Germline V gives CDR1 LNHNV, CDR2 YYDKDF (reference sequence). CDR3 sequence reads: CATSLIYRQGLFF. The CDR3 DNA is TGTGCCACCAGCTTAATCTATCGGCAGGGTCTGTTTTTT.

J is TRBJ1-6 and V is TRBV19; 7 positions match TRBD1. The CDR3 spans 15 residues. The germline V gene has CDR1 LNHDA and CDR2 SQIVND (reference sequence). J gave up 1 base and V 5 bases, and 2 bases lay outside the gene matches. CDR3 nucleotide sequence: TGTGCCAGTAGTGCGACAGGGTCCTATAATTCACCCCTCCACTTT. Its translation: CASSATGSYNSPLHF.

In this sample, this clone turned up once. The CDR3 is CATSDVQGVRELFF. The CDR3, as DNA: TGTGCCACCAGTGATGTACAGGGCGTGCGGGAGCTGTTTTTT. The chain couples TRBV24-1 to TRBJ2-2, with a possible D match to TRBD1 (6 bases). Trimming took 3 bases from V and 9 from J, leaving 13 bases between them. CDR3 size: 14 residues. CDR1 and CDR2 from the germline V gene are KGHDR and SFDVKD.

This clone was picked up a small number of times. This rearrangement joins TRBV7-6 to TRBJ2-2; D perhaps matches TRBD1 (6 bases). CDR3 size: 16 residues. The germline gives CDR1 SGHVS, CDR2 FNYEAQ. V was shortened by 3 bases and J by 3 bases, with 14 bases between the two germline ends. The CDR3 nucleotides read TGTGCCAGCAGCTTGACCTTGGGGGCAGACACCGGGGAGCTGTTTTTT. It is translated as CASSLTLGADTGELFF.

The genes are TRBV7-9 and TRBJ1-1; possible D gene TRBD1, 6 bases. Germline V lookup: CDR1 SEHNR, CDR2 FQNEAQ (reference sequence). The CDR3 contains 14 residues. V was pared by 5 bases and J by 1 base, with 11 bases between. DNA for the CDR3: TGTGCCAGCAGCAAGCAAGGGGGGAACACTGAAGCTTTCTTT. It specifies CASSKQGGNTEAFF.

A note on this clone: Other DNA variants within this sample encode the same CDR3. The rearrangement uses TRBV20-1 and TRBJ2-1; D ambiguous. The germline V gene encodes CDR1 DFQATT and CDR2 SNEGSKA (reference sequence). This CDR3 spans 11 amino acids. V was cut by 3 bases and J by 4 bases, with 4 bases left in between. The CDR3 coding sequence is TGCAGTGCTAGGTTATACAATGAGCAGTTCTTC. Encoded protein: CSARLYNEQFF.